This is a list of T cell receptor beta chains from one sample in a study of response to subunit inactivated influenza vaccine. TCRdb reprocessed the RT-PCR reads via MiXCR and lists one record per CDR3 protein. The table lists over 400,000 distinct CDR3 sequences, approximately 12% of them singletons. Specimen: PBMCs from blood, collected 45 days after vaccination. The receptors were sampled from a man in his forties or fifties who received an inactivated influenza vaccine. The CDR3 runs from the conserved cysteine through the conserved F or W. The D gene is left open where the match is weak. The listing skips clone size in some rows; elsewhere it reads once, few, many or a size class.

>TRBD2|many|TRBV28|TRBJ2-7
CASSFLREGSYEQYF
TGTGCCAGCAGTTTTTTGCGGGAGGGCTCCTACGAGCAGTACTTC
>-|-|TRBV10-3|TRBJ1-2
CAITPDGNYGYTF
TGTGCCATCACCCCGGACGGAAACTATGGCTACACCTTC
>-|few|TRBV6-2/TRBV6-3|TRBJ1-2
CASRNGYGYTF
TGTGCCAGCAGGAACGGCTATGGCTACACCTTC
>TRBD2|many|TRBV25-1|TRBJ2-7
CGRDYEQYF
TGCGGGAGGGACTACGAGCAGTACTTC
>-|many|TRBV15|TRBJ2-7
CATSRDTAYEQYF
TGTGCCACCAGCAGAGATACGGCCTACGAGCAGTACTTC
>-|few|TRBV20-1|TRBJ2-5
CSARVLPQGTQYF
TGCAGTGCTAGAGTCCTTCCGCAAGGGACCCAGTACTTC
>-|-|TRBV6-2/TRBV6-3|TRBJ2-2
CASSYSLERTVTGELFF
TGTGCCAGCAGTTACTCACTAGAGCGAACGGTCACCGGGGAGCTGTTTTTT
>TRBD1|many|TRBV20-1|TRBJ2-7
CSASTRTGGFYEQYF
TGCAGTGCTAGTACCCGGACAGGGGGATTCTACGAGCAGTACTTC
>-|-|TRBV27|TRBJ2-5
CASSWTHQETQYF
TGTGCCAGCAGTTGGACTCACCAAGAGACCCAGTACTTC
>-|many|TRBV10-3|TRBJ2-5
CAIRLDRLQETQYF
TGTGCCATCAGACTAGACAGGCTCCAAGAGACCCAGTACTTC
>TRBD1|many|TRBV5-1|TRBJ2-1
CASSAGTGTYNEQFF
TGCGCCAGCAGTGCCGGGACAGGGACCTACAATGAGCAGTTCTTC
>TRBD2|-|TRBV12-3/TRBV12-4|TRBJ2-7
CASTPSGAGGSYEQYF
TGTGCCAGCACCCCCAGCGGAGCGGGGGGTTCCTACGAGCAGTACTTC
>-|few|TRBV12-3/TRBV12-4|TRBJ2-2
CASSLVPGSNTGELFF
TGTGCCAGCAGTTTAGTACCCGGATCGAACACCGGGGAGCTGTTTTTT
>-|few|TRBV10-2|TRBJ2-3
CASNWRASSDTQYF
TGCGCCAGCAATTGGAGGGCGTCATCAGATACGCAGTATTTT
>-|many|TRBV5-5|TRBJ2-2
CASTTEGHGTYTGELFF
TGTGCCAGCACCACCGAAGGACACGGGACCTACACCGGGGAGCTGTTTTTT
>-|few|TRBV19|TRBJ2-1
CASSTEGQSSYNEQFF
TGTGCCAGTAGTACAGAAGGACAGAGCTCCTACAATGAGCAGTTCTTC
>TRBD1|few|TRBV4-2|TRBJ2-2
CASSQVVGGPGELFF
TGTGCCAGCAGCCAAGTGGTAGGGGGCCCCGGGGAGCTGTTTTTT
>TRBD2|few|TRBV11-2|TRBJ2-7
CASSLTSGSGTYEQYF
TGTGCCAGCAGCTTAACTAGCGGGAGCGGAACCTACGAGCAGTACTTC
>-|many|TRBV4-3|TRBJ2-1
CASSRETGRNTYNEQFF
TGCGCCAGCAGCCGAGAGACAGGACGCAACACTTACAATGAGCAGTTCTTC
>-|few|TRBV3-1|TRBJ1-2
CASSLGFPPDHNYGYTF
TGTGCCAGCAGCCTGGGATTCCCTCCAGACCATAACTATGGCTACACCTTC
>TRBD2|-|TRBV6-2/TRBV6-3|TRBJ2-2
CASSYPARTSGYPGELFF
TGTGCCAGCAGTTACCCAGCGAGGACTAGCGGGTATCCCGGGGAGCTGTTTTTT
>-|few|TRBV5-1|TRBJ2-2
CASSLTGRNTGELFF
TGCGCCAGCAGCTTGACAGGGAGGAACACCGGGGAGCTGTTTTTT
>-|-|TRBV12-3/TRBV12-4|TRBJ1-2
CASTPYRDPGPYGYTF
TGTGCCAGCACCCCGTACCGGGACCCAGGACCCTATGGCTACACCTTC
>-|few|TRBV20-1|TRBJ2-7
CSARVSGYEQYF
TGCAGTGCTAGAGTCAGCGGCTACGAGCAGTACTTC
>-|few|TRBV5-1|TRBJ2-3
CASSLGTFTDTQYF
TGCGCCAGCAGCCTGGGGACTTTCACAGATACGCAGTATTTT
>-|many|TRBV27|TRBJ2-7
CASSLTGTRPYEQYF
TGTGCCAGCAGTTTAACCGGGACGCGTCCCTACGAGCAGTACTTC
>-|many|TRBV7-2|TRBJ1-5
CASSLVGSDQPQHF
TGTGCCAGCAGCTTAGTTGGATCTGATCAGCCCCAGCATTTT
>TRBD2|-|TRBV3-1|TRBJ2-1
CASSQVSGGGQFF
TGTGCCAGCAGCCAAGTGAGCGGGGGGGGGCAGTTCTTC